This TCR beta chain is drawn from a study of blood T cell repertoires in COVID-19. Study-wide background: The study drew acute and convalescent COVID-19 samples from the United States, Italy and Spain. Nucleic acid was either cDNA or gDNA, and it came from T cells, B-cell-depleted T cells, or PBMCs.

This clone was recorded a few times. V was shortened by 2 bases and J by 0 bases, with 10 bases between the two germline ends. The CDR3 loop spans 16 amino acids. CDR1 is SGHAT and CDR2 is FQNNGV in the germline V gene. Only in-frame clones appear in the TCRdb table, and some are missing; sequencing was by immunoSEQ multiplex PCR. The sample yields roughly 110,000 clones, about 88% seen once. This receptor was obtained from a woman in her seventies who had recovered from COVID-19. Sequenced input: peripheral blood. The chain has TRBV11-2 and TRBJ1-4; D is undetermined. The CDR3 DNA reads as TGTGCCAGCAGCTTACAGAAGATGGCAACTAATGAAAAACTGTTTTTT. Translation gives CASSLQKMATNEKLFF.